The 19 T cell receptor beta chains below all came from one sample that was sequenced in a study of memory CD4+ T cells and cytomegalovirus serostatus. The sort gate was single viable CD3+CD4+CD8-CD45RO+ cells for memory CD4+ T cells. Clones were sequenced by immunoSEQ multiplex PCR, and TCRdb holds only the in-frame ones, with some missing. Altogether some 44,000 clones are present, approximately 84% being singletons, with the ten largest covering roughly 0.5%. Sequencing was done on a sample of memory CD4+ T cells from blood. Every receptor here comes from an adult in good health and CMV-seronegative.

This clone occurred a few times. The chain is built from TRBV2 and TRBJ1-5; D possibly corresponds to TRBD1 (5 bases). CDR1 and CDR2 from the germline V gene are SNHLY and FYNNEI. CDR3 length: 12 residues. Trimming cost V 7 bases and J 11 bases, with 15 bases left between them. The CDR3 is CASKGGGLAQHF. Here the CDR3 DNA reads TGTGCCAGCAAAGGTGGGGGATTGGCCCAGCATTTT.

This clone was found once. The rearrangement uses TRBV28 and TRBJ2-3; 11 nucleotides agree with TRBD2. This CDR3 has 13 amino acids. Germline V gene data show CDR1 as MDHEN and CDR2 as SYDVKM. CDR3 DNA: TGTGCGGCGCTAGCGGGGGGCAGGGATACGCAGTATTTT. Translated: CAALAGGRDTQYF.

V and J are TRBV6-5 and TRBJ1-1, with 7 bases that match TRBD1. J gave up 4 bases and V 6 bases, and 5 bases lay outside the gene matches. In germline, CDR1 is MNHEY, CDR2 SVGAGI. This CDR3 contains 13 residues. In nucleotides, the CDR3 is TGTGCCAGCAGCCCCAGGGGGTTCACTGAAGCTTTCTTT. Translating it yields CASSPRGFTEAFF.

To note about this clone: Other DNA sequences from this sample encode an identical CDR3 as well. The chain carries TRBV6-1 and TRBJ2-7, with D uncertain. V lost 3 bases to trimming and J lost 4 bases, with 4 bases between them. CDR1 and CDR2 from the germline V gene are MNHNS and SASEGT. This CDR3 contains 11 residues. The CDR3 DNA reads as TGTGCCAGCAGTGACCGGTACGAGCAGTACTTC. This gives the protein CASSDRYEQYF.

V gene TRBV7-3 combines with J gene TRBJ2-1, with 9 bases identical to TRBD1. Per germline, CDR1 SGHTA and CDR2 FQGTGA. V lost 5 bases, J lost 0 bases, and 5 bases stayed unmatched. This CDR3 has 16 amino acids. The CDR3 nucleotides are TGTGCCAGCAGCCGGACAGGGGTCGGCTCCTACAATGAGCAGTTCTTC. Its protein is CASSRTGVGSYNEQFF.

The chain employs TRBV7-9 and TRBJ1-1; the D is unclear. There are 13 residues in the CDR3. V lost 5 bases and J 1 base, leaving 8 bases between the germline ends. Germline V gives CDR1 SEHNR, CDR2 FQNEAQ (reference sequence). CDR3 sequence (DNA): TGTGCCAGCAGCCCGACGGGGAACACTGAAGCTTTCTTT. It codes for CASSPTGNTEAFF.

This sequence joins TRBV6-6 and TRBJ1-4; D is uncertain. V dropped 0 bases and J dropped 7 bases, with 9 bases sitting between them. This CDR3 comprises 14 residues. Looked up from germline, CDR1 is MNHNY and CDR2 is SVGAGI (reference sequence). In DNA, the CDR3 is TGTGCCAGCAGTTACTCGTTTGTGGTTGAAAAACTGTTTTTT. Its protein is CASSYSFVVEKLFF.

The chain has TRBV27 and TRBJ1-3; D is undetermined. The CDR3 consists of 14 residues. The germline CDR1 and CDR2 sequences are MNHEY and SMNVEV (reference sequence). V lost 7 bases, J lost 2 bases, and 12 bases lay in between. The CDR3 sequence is CASKSTRAGNTIYF. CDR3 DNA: TGTGCCAGCAAGTCGACCAGAGCTGGAAACACCATATATTTT.

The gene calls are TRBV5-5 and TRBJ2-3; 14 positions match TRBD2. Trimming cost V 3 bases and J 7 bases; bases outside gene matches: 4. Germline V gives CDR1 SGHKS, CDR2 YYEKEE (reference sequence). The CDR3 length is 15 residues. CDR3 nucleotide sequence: TGTGCCAGCAGCTCGGGACTAGCGGGGGTGAATACGCAGTATTTT. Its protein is CASSSGLAGVNTQYF. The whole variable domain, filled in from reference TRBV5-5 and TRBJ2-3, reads DAGVTQSPTHLIKTRGQQVTLRCSPISGHKSVSWYQQVLGQGPQFIFQYYEKEERGRGNFPDRFSARQFPNYSSELNVNALLLGDSALYLCASSSGLAGVNTQYFGPGTRLTVL.

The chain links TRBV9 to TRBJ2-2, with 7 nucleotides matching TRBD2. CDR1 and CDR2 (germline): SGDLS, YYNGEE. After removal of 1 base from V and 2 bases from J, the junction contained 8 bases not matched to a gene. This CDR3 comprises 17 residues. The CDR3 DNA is TGTGCCAGCAGCGTACCGCCTTGGGGGGGAAACACCGGGGAGCTGTTTTTT. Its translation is CASSVPPWGGNTGELFF. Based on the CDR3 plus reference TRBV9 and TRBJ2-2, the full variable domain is DSGVTQTPKHLITATGQRVTLRCSPRSGDLSVYWYQQSLDQGLQFLIQYYNGEERAKGNILERFSAQQFPDLHSELNLSSLELGDSALYFCASSVPPWGGNTGELFFGEGSRLTVL.

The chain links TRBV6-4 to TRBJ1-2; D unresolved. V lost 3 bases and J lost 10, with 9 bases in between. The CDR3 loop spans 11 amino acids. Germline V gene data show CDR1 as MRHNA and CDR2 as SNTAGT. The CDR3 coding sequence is TGTGCCAGCAGTGATTCAGGTTACTACACCTTC. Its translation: CASSDSGYYTF.

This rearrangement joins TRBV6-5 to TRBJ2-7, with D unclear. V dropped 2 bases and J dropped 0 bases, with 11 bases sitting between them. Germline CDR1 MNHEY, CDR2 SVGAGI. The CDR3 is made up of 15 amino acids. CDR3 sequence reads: CASSYQPVSSYEQYF. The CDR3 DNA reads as TGTGCCAGCAGTTACCAGCCAGTTAGCTCCTACGAGCAGTACTTC.

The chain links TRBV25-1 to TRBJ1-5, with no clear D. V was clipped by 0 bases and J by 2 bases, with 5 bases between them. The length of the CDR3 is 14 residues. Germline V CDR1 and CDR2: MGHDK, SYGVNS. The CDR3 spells CASSEYGGNQPQHF. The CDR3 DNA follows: TGTGCCAGCAGTGAATATGGGGGCAATCAGCCCCAGCATTTT.

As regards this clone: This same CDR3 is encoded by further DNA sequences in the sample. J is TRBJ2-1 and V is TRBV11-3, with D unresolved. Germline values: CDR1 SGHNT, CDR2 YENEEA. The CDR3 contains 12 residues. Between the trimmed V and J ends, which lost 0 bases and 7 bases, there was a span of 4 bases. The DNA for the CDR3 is TGTGCCAGCAGCTTAGATTCGAATGAGCAGTTCTTC. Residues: CASSLDSNEQFF.

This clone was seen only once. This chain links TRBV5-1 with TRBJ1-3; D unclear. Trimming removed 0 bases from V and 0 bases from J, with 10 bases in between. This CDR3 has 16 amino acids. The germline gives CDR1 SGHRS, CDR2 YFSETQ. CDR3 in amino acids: CASSLDGPGSGNTIYF. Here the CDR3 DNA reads TGCGCCAGCAGCTTGGATGGGCCAGGCTCTGGAAACACCATATATTTT.

Here the CDR3 reads CASSTPGGGAYNEQFF. The DNA of the CDR3 is TGCGCCAGCAGCACCCCGGGCGGCGGGGCCTACAATGAGCAGTTCTTC. This chain uses TRBV4-1 with TRBJ2-1; D is possibly TRBD2 (6 bases). The CDR3 sequence is 16 residues long. The V end was cut by 5 bases, the J end by 2 bases, with 16 bases between. Germline V gene lookup returns CDR1 MGHRA and CDR2 YSYEKL.

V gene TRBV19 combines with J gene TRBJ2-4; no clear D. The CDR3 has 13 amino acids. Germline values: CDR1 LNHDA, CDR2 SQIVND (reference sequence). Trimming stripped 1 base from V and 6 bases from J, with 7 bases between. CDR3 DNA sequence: TGTGCCAGTAGTATAGGGAACAGAAACATTCAGTACTTC. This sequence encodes CASSIGNRNIQYF.

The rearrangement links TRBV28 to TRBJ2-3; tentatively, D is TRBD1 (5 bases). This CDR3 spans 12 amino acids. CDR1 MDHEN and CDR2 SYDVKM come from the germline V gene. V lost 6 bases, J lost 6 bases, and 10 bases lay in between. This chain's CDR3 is CASRTVSDTQYF. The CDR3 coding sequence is TGTGCCAGCAGGACAGTATCGGATACGCAGTATTTT.

CDR3 nucleotides: TGTGCCAGCAGCGGTCGGAGACAACAAGGCTACACCTTC. Residues: CASSGRRQQGYTF. The chain has TRBV6-5 and TRBJ1-2, with D unresolved. Trimming took off 6 bases at V and 8 bases at J, with 16 bases between the two ends. This CDR3 is built from 13 residues. Germline V lookup: CDR1 MNHEY, CDR2 SVGAGI.